This section outlines one T cell receptor (beta chain) sequence together with its context. The antigen remains unidentified. CDR1 KGHSH and CDR2 LQKENI come from the germline V gene. This CDR3 spans 16 amino acids. There were eight separate reactions per sample in which cDNA was made. TCRdb reprocessed the 5' RACE reads, keeping one entry per CDR3 protein, no DNA. The sample has around 150,000 distinct CDR3 sequences. The data were taken from a study of monozygotic twins with inflammatory bowel disease. Findings of the study overall: Patient repertoires may have gained variability from differing immunosuppressive treatments. Relative to healthy twins, IBD patients had fewer clonotypes in common with others, a gap that was especially apparent with disease activity. Twins with IBD were found to have lower TCRbeta diversity (inverse Simpson) than healthy co-twins.

The chain has TRBV18 and TRBJ1-6. This TCR came from a human donor with ulcerative colitis or Crohn's disease, or a healthy co-twin of an affected twin (not recorded which). Sequenced material: blood. CDR3 protein: CASSDFGSSYNSPLHF.